The present T cell receptor beta chain was sequenced within a study of response to subunit inactivated influenza vaccine. The CDR3 loop spans 13 amino acids. In germline, CDR1 is MNHEY, CDR2 SVGEGT. V lost 4 bases, J lost 2 bases, and 9 bases lay in between. This clonotype was recorded a few times. The antigen remains undetermined. Findings of the study overall: The authors suggested that few new T cells are recruited per seasonal influenza vaccination.

TCRdb ran MiXCR on the RT-PCR reads and lists one entry per CDR3 protein. The sample has about 700,000 distinct CDR3 sequences; 11% to 15% are singletons. V is TRBV6-2 or TRBV6-3 and J is TRBJ2-7; weak D call: TRBD1 (5 bases). Sample: PBMCs from blood, taken around 15 days before vaccination. This TCR was sampled from a middle-aged man who received an inactivated influenza vaccine. DNA for the CDR3: TGTGCCAGCAGTTCAGGGTTCGCCTACGAGCAGTACTTC. Translation: CASSSGFAYEQYF.